This T cell receptor (beta chain) was captured by sequencing in a study of metastatic and nonmetastatic thyroid tumors. Study at large: Where malignant and benign thyroid patients were concerned, repertoires were compared across blood and tumor or nodule tissue.

In the original processing: A classifier for distant metastasis in papillary thyroid cancer was constructed using CDR3 differences observed across clinicopathological groups. Through MiXCR, TCRdb re-clonotyped the PCR reads. The V and J calls were not made by the authors but by TCRdb's processing. This repertoire shows some 38,000 clones, 19% found once; its top ten account for around 17%. Thyroid surgery had not been preceded by any treatment in any patient. Findings and caveats of the study: Relative to benign nodules, malignant thyroid tumors were reportedly characterized by significantly elevated TCR beta diversity in blood and tumor.

This CDR3 region has 16 residues. With 3 bases removed from V and 2 bases from J, the gap between germline ends came to 18 bases. Germline V gives CDR1 SGHRS, CDR2 YFSETQ. A remark on this clone: The antigen is unknown.

The V and J genes are TRBV5-1 and TRBJ2-7; D not resolved. The sample consisted of blood. The TCR was taken from a female donor with papillary thyroid cancer or a benign thyroid nodule (not recorded which). Some clones in this sample may be carry-over from other donors' samples. CDR3 coding DNA: TGCGCCAGCAGCTCGCCGGATGGATTTAGGCCCTACGAGCAGTACTTC. Its protein product is CASSSPDGFRPYEQYF.